This TCR beta chain was retrieved from a study of blood T cells in healthy people across ages. The study's findings and limits: It was not possible, with unsorted PBMCs, to conclusively compare naive and antigen-experienced cells. Naive T cell percentage strongly correlated with TCR beta diversity.

Of note for this clonotype: The antigen remains undetermined.

CDR1 and CDR2 (germline): MNHEY, SVGEGT. Unmatched junction bases numbered 12, after V lost 11 bases and J lost 2 bases. CDR3 length equals 14 residues. Donation came from healthy Caucasian individuals in Russia who were aged about 6 to 95. Primers used in a second PCR of about 6 to 12 cycles were a sample-barcoded 5' primer and a J-beta primer mix. Tags on each cDNA molecule came from a template-switch adaptor with 12 random nucleotides. A single record per CDR3 protein comes from TCRdb applying MiXCR to the 5' RACE reads. The table has hundreds of thousands of distinct CDR3 sequences, roughly 50% seen once.

Sequenced sample: blood. This receptor was identified in a woman between 55 and 75 years old in good health. The chain is built from TRBV6-2 or TRBV6-3 and TRBJ2-7; 7 nucleotides agree with TRBD1. The DNA of the CDR3 is TGTGCCTCAATTCCGGGACAGAGAACCTACGAGCAGTACTTC. Translation gives CASIPGQRTYEQYF.